This is a list of T cell receptor beta chains from one sample in a study of CD8+CD57+ T cells in acquired aplastic anemia. MiXCR was run by TCRdb on the reads, yielding one entry per CDR3 protein. The sample lists about 95,000 distinct CDR3 sequences, less than 75% occurring once. Sequencing used sorted CD4+, CD8+, or CD8+CD57+ T cells (not recorded which) from PBMCs. Source of these receptors: a human donor with aplastic anemia. Both conserved end residues are part of each CDR3. Fields, in order: D gene, clone size, J gene, V gene, CDR3 DNA, CDR3 protein. A D gene is named only where the DNA matches it firmly. Rows may omit the clone size; those that give it use once, few, many or a size class.

.	once	TRBJ2-1	TRBV24-1	TGTGCCACCAGTGATTTGGTCGGGAGCTCCTACAATGAGCAGTTCTTC	CATSDLVGSSYNEQFF
.	.	TRBJ2-3	TRBV10-3	TGTGCCAGCACCATCCAAGGAGATACGCAGTATTTT	CASTIQGDTQYF
.	.	TRBJ1-3	TRBV24-1	TGTGCCACCAGTGATTCGAACCTCTCTGGAAACACCATATATTTT	CATSDSNLSGNTIYF
TRBD1	once	TRBJ2-2	TRBV7-3	TGTGCCAGCAAGACTGGGACAGATAAGAACACCGGGGAGCTGTTTTTT	CASKTGTDKNTGELFF
.	few	TRBJ1-1	TRBV25-1	TGTGCCAGCAGTGGACACAGGGCGGGTAACACTGAAGCTTTCTTT	CASSGHRAGNTEAFF
.	.	TRBJ1-1	TRBV5-1	TGCGCCAGCAGCATCATACAACGGGGAAACACTGAAGCTTTCTTT	CASSIIQRGNTEAFF
.	.	TRBJ1-1	TRBV10-3	TGTGCCACCGGGACGGGGGGCACTGAAGCTTTCTTT	CATGTGGTEAFF
.	.	TRBJ1-6	TRBV10-3	TGTGCCATCAGTGAGAATCCCACGGGTAATTCACCCCTCCACTTT	CAISENPTGNSPLHF
TRBD1	.	TRBJ2-7	TRBV24-1	TGTGCCACCAGTGACAGTCAGAGGACAGGGTTCTACGAGCAGTACTTC	CATSDSQRTGFYEQYF
.	.	TRBJ2-1	TRBV24-1	TGTGCCACCAGTGATGGGCAAAGATACAATGAGCAGTTCTTC	CATSDGQRYNEQFF
.	.	TRBJ2-1	TRBV29-1	TGCAGCGTTGTACGGACAAGCTCCTACAATGAGCAGTTCTTC	CSVVRTSSYNEQFF
TRBD1	.	TRBJ2-7	TRBV7-6	TGTGCCAGCAGCGGGGACAGGGGGCGCGGCGAGCAGTACTTC	CASSGDRGRGEQYF
.	.	TRBJ2-1	TRBV4-3	TGCGCCAGCAGCCAAGAGGCAGGGAACCCCTACAATGAGCAGTTCTTC	CASSQEAGNPYNEQFF
.	.	TRBJ1-1	TRBV5-1	TGCGCCAGCAGCTCCGGGGGGATGAACACTGAAGCTTTCTTT	CASSSGGMNTEAFF
.	few	TRBJ2-3	TRBV20-1	TGCAGTGCCCCAGCTGACGGGGGAGTAGATACGCAGTATTTT	CSAPADGGVDTQYF
.	many	TRBJ1-5	TRBV12-5	TGTGCTAGTGGTTTGGTTGGTATTTCAAACCAGCCCCAGCATTTT	CASGLVGISNQPQHF
TRBD2	.	TRBJ2-5	TRBV20-1	TGCAGTGCTCAACCTAGCGGGGGCCAACAAGAGACCCAGTACTTC	CSAQPSGGQQETQYF
.	few	TRBJ1-5	TRBV24-1	TGTGCCACCAGTGATGTGGAAGGGGATCAGCCCCAGCATTTT	CATSDVEGDQPQHF
.	.	TRBJ2-7	TRBV6-5	TGTGCCAGCAGTTACTCTCACGGCTCCTACGAGCAGTACTTC	CASSYSHGSYEQYF
.	.	TRBJ2-6	TRBV27	TGTGCCAGCAGGGAGATTGGGGCCAACGTCCTGACTTTC	CASREIGANVLTF
TRBD1	few	TRBJ2-7	TRBV15	TGTGCCACCAGCCCACTAGGACAGGGCGATACCTACGAGCAGTACTTC	CATSPLGQGDTYEQYF
.	.	TRBJ2-2	TRBV24-1	TGTGCCACCAGTGATCCGGACAGCCATAACACCGGGGAGCTGTTTTTT	CATSDPDSHNTGELFF
.	.	TRBJ2-7	TRBV15	TGTGCCACCAGCAGAGAGACAGGGAGGATCCACAAGCAGTACTTC	CATSRETGRIHKQYF
.	.	TRBJ1-6	TRBV20-1	TGCAGTGCTAGAGATAGTACGGACACAAGAAATTCACCCCTCCACTTT	CSARDSTDTRNSPLHF
TRBD1	.	TRBJ2-1	TRBV6-2/TRBV6-3	TGTGCCAGCAGTTACACGACAGGGTTCCTTAGTAATGAGCAGTTCTTC	CASSYTTGFLSNEQFF
.	.	TRBJ1-4	TRBV7-9	TGTGCCAGCAGCCCAGAACAGGGCGTGAATGAAAAACTGTTTTTT	CASSPEQGVNEKLFF
TRBD1	.	TRBJ1-1	TRBV7-2	TGTGCCAGCAGCCGTGACAGGGACACTGAAGCTTTCTTT	CASSRDRDTEAFF
TRBD2	.	TRBJ2-3	TRBV24-1	TGTGCCACCAGTGATCTAACCGGGACTAGCGGGGGGGGCACAGATACGCAGTATTTT	CATSDLTGTSGGGTDTQYF
TRBD2	.	TRBJ2-7	TRBV6-5	TGTGCCAGCAGTTTTAGGGCGGGAGGGCCGTACGAGCAGTACTTC	CASSFRAGGPYEQYF
TRBD1	.	TRBJ1-5	TRBV10-2	TGCGCCAGCAGGGAAACAGGGGGCAATCAGCCCCAGCATTTT	CASRETGGNQPQHF
.	.	TRBJ2-1	TRBV29-1	TGCAGCGCCTGGGGGCGCGACAAGACGAATGAGCAGTTCTTC	CSAWGRDKTNEQFF
.	.	TRBJ2-7	TRBV19	TGTGCCAGTAGTCCTCGTATAATGGGGGGCAGCTCCTACGAGCAGTACTTC	CASSPRIMGGSSYEQYF
TRBD1	few	TRBJ1-4	TRBV24-1	TGTGCCACCAGTTCCGGGACAGGAAAACTGTTTTTT	CATSSGTGKLFF
TRBD2	.	TRBJ2-3	TRBV6-1	TGTGCCAGCAGCTCCCGGACTAGCGGGATGGGGTGGGATACGCAGTATTTT	CASSSRTSGMGWDTQYF
TRBD2	.	TRBJ2-7	TRBV7-6	TGTGCCAGCAGCTTAGCAAGCGGGAGCTTGAACGAGCAGTACTTC	CASSLASGSLNEQYF
TRBD2	many	TRBJ2-3	TRBV4-1	TGCGCCAGCAGCCAAGAAGGCTCTGCGGGGGCAGATACGCAGTATTTT	CASSQEGSAGADTQYF
.	.	TRBJ1-1	TRBV24-1	TGTGCCACCAGTGATTCCCCTCGGTCTGAAGCTTTCTTT	CATSDSPRSEAFF
.	.	TRBJ2-7	TRBV10-1	TGCGCCAGCAGGGGGTACGTCCACGAGCAGTACTTC	CASRGYVHEQYF
.	few	TRBJ1-6	TRBV2	TGTGCCAGCAGCGTAATGAATTCACCCCTCCACTTT	CASSVMNSPLHF
.	.	TRBJ2-7	TRBV20-1	TGCAGTGCTAAAGGGTTGACGGGGAGGCTTAAGTCCTACGAGCAGTACTTC	CSAKGLTGRLKSYEQYF
TRBD2	.	TRBJ2-1	TRBV24-1	TGTGCCACCAGTAGCGGGAGTTATGATGAGCAGTTCTTC	CATSSGSYDEQFF
TRBD1	.	TRBJ2-7	TRBV30	TGTGCCTGCCACCCCTCGGGGACAGGACTCTACGAGCAGTACTTC	CACHPSGTGLYEQYF
TRBD1	few	TRBJ1-2	TRBV25-1	TGTGCCAGCAGTGAATTCCGGACAGGGGGGAGCTATGGCTACACCTTC	CASSEFRTGGSYGYTF
.	.	TRBJ2-7	TRBV2	TGTGCCTACGCGGAGTGGGGGCCCAACTACGAGCAGTACTTC	CAYAEWGPNYEQYF
.	.	TRBJ1-4	TRBV19	TGTGCCAGACCAACTACCGGGACGCCCTTCCGTAAACTGTTTTTT	CARPTTGTPFRKLFF
.	.	TRBJ2-7	TRBV15	TGTGCCACCAGCGAGGACAGCTCCTACGAGCAGTACTTC	CATSEDSSYEQYF
TRBD2	few	TRBJ2-7	TRBV7-7	TGTGCCAGCAGACACCAAACTAGCGGTAACACGTACGAGCAGTACTTC	CASRHQTSGNTYEQYF
.	.	TRBJ2-7	TRBV12-3/TRBV12-4	TGTGCCAGCAGTGCCAGGGACACATGGTCCTACGAGCAGTACTTC	CASSARDTWSYEQYF
TRBD1	.	TRBJ1-6	TRBV7-6	TGTGCCAGCAGCTTAGAACAAGGACAGGGTAATTCACCCCTCCACTTT	CASSLEQGQGNSPLHF
.	.	TRBJ2-3	TRBV2	TGTGCCAGCAGTGTCTCAATAAACACAGATACGCAGTATTTT	CASSVSINTDTQYF
.	.	TRBJ2-3	TRBV2	TGTGCCAGCAATTCAGGGAGCACAGATACGCAGTATTTT	CASNSGSTDTQYF
.	many	TRBJ1-2	TRBV7-2	TGTGCCAGCAGCTACGACGGATATGGCTACACCTTC	CASSYDGYGYTF
.	many	TRBJ1-6	TRBV7-9	TGTGCCAGCAGCTTAGGACAATCAGATTCACCCCTCCACTTT	CASSLGQSDSPLHF
TRBD1	few	TRBJ2-7	TRBV2	TGTGCCAGTTACAGGGGCCTACTCGACGAGCAGTACTTC	CASYRGLLDEQYF